This record looks at one TCR beta chain sequence and its context. Its antigen is not known. The CDR3 length is 18 residues. With V trimmed by 4 bases and J by 0 bases, 7 bases remained unmatched. Germline V gene data show CDR1 as SGHNT and CDR2 as YYREEE (reference sequence). There were likely unrecorded immune exposures, though donors were nominally healthy when sampled. Use of 60 Vbeta and 13 Jbeta primers characterized the PCR. Some clones are missing from TCRdb's copy, which holds only in-frame ones; the method was immunoSEQ multiplex PCR. The table lists 90,000 to 130,000 clones, approximately 86% of them singletons, with around 1.9% in the top ten. The entry originates in a study of cytomegalovirus exposure and HLA in healthy donors. Study-wide findings and caveats: Data from an earlier analysis indicated that most TCR beta V segments were productive either about 90% or about 30% of the time. The classifier was said to identify cytomegalovirus status with high specificity and sensitivity. The authors considered a cluster of highly shared sequence variants likely to be a sequencing artifact.

The rearrangement links TRBV5-4 to TRBJ2-6; 10 bases align to TRBD1. The receptor comes from a man aged 40-49 years in good health and CMV-seronegative. Sequenced input: PBMCs. Here the CDR3 reads CASSHQTGGLSGANVLTF. The CDR3 bases are TGTGCCAGCAGCCATCAGACAGGGGGCCTCTCTGGGGCCAACGTCCTGACTTTC.